The T cell receptor (beta chain) described here comes from a study of spatial heterogeneity in lung cancer (dated by TCRdb to about 2019). The study in broad terms: More beta-chain than alpha-chain transcripts were consistently detected, likely reflecting higher beta-chain transcript abundance. In non-small cell lung cancer, the study quantitatively compared TCR alpha and beta repertoires across several tumor regions, matched nontumor lung, and blood. Both alpha and beta chains were TCR-sequenced in samples taken at surgery, namely 220 tumor regions, around 70 matched nontumor lung samples and just over 55 PBMC samples. In the raw uncorrected reads, each unique combination of TCR and UMI appeared on average more than ten times. The study linked features of the TCR repertoire to counts of nonsynonymous mutations, which were determined by whole-exome sequencing of tumor tissue. Overall results and qualifications from the work: Additional single-cell paired TCR alpha and beta sequencing was considered necessary to confirm, at a functional level, the hypothesis that regional TCRs recognize regional mutations. Ubiquitous expanded tumor TCRs showed up in blood more often at tumor resection than at routine follow-up.

The library came from 5' RACE. These reads were obtained on a NextSeq 500. The TCR library protocol attached a unique molecular identifier to each TCR cDNA molecule to allow correction of PCR and sequencing errors. Per the authors' processing: Decombinator tools were used for TCR identification, UMI-based error correction and CDR3 extraction. TCRs above a frequency of 2 per 1,000, corresponding to the top 1% of the tumor frequency distribution, were defined as expanded. Each repertoire was subsampled 100 times to 5,000 TCRs, after which Renyi diversity was computed with the R vegan package. CDR3 similarity networks were constructed using string-kernel similarity of amino acid triplets, with links drawn between CDR3s whose pairwise similarity was above 0.82. TCRdb trimmed the raw reads at Q25, called clones with MiXCR and kept productive beta chains. Each CDR3 protein appears once, grouped with its most common genes and DNA. TCRdb's processing, not the authors', yielded these V and J calls. The sample table records 23,000 or so distinct CDR3 sequences; around 4.6% of these occur just once. Around 5.2% of the sample is taken by the ten largest.

The time point label on this specimen signifies: sample taken at primary tumor resection. Donors were some 67 patients with early-stage, untreated non-small cell lung cancer from the lung TRACERx cohort. Without any cell sorting, TCR sequencing was performed on whole RNA extracted either from tumor and nontumor lung tissue or from cryopreserved PBMC samples. Only patients with enough RNA available from two or more tumor regions were chosen for TCR sequencing. V is cut by 1 base and J by 5 bases, and the space between the germline ends is 5 bases. Reading from cysteine to phenylalanine, the CDR3 counts 12 amino acids. The only DNA kept is the CDR3, 36 bases in frame from the first base. Looking up the germline V gene yields CDR1 SGHAT and CDR2 FQNNGV. This clonotype is characterized as medium-sized (0.01 to 0.1%). Which antigen it targets is not known. Within one base of it there is no much larger clone, and no base qualities were kept.

The chain joins TRBV11-2 to TRBJ1-1; too little of a D gene remains to name it. Sequenced here: PBMCs, sampled at surgery. The receptor's source is a male donor with early-stage non-small cell lung cancer. This receptor carries the CDR3 CASSLAGTEAFF. The DNA sequence is given as TGTGCCAGCAGCTTAGCGGGGACTGAAGCTTTCTTT.